Below are 30 T cell receptor beta chains sequenced from a single sample in a study of T cell responses to AZD1222 COVID-19 vaccine. Profiled with immunoSEQ multiplex PCR; TCRdb holds only in-frame clones, not every one. The sample lists approximately 130,000 clones; approximately 85% were seen once. The source was peripheral blood, collected on day 0 of AZD1222 vaccination. The receptors originated from an adult in good health.

This chain uses TRBV6-5 with TRBJ2-1, with 8 bases matching TRBD1. Per germline, CDR1 MNHEY and CDR2 SVGAGI. The ends lost 2 bases at V and 6 bases at J; junction bases unmatched: 3. The CDR3 consists of 14 residues. CDR3 protein: CASSYGQGFNEQFF. CDR3 DNA sequence: TGTGCCAGCAGTTACGGACAGGGATTCAATGAGCAGTTCTTC.

The J gene is TRBJ1-2, the V gene TRBV7-9; no clear D. The CDR3 totals 14 residues. Germline V gives CDR1 SEHNR, CDR2 FQNEAQ (reference sequence). Trimming removed 2 bases from V and 2 bases from J, with 9 bases in between. Here the CDR3 reads CASSLKDGNYGYTF. CDR3 sequence (DNA): TGTGCCAGCAGCTTAAAGGACGGGAACTATGGCTACACCTTC.

Comment on this clone: The junction does not match germline at one end; this may be a read error. The V and J genes are TRBV5-1 and TRBJ1-3; D gene ambiguous. There are 15 residues in the CDR3. Germline V gene lookup returns CDR1 SGHRS and CDR2 YFSETQ. The CDR3 DNA is TGCGCCAGCAGCTTGGGACCCATTTCTGGAAGCACCATATATTTT. This translates into CASSLGPISGSTIYF.

The chain employs TRBV30 and TRBJ2-3; no definite D call. The germline gives CDR1 GTSNPN, CDR2 SVGIG (reference sequence). Trimming stripped 3 bases from V and 5 bases from J, with 12 bases between. CDR3 length: 13 residues. DNA of the CDR3: TGTGCCTGGAGGCCTATAGCTCTAGATACGCAGTATTTT. Translation gives CAWRPIALDTQYF.

The chain recombines TRBV7-8 with TRBJ2-1; tentatively, D is TRBD2 (7 bases). This CDR3 has 13 amino acids. Germline CDR1 is SGHVS and CDR2 is FQNEAQ. Trimming cost V 5 bases and J 8 bases, with 13 bases left between them. CDR3 amino acids: CASSRRGADEQFF. As DNA, the CDR3 is TGTGCCAGCAGCCGCCGGGGGGCTGATGAGCAGTTCTTC. Together with reference TRBV7-8 and TRBJ2-1, the CDR3 gives the full variable domain: GAGVSQSPRYKVAKRGQDVALRCDPISGHVSLFWYQQALGQGPEFLTYFQNEAQLDKSGLPSDRFFAERPEGSVSTLKIQRTQQEDSAVYLCASSRRGADEQFFGPGTRLTVL.

The chain's CDR3 is CASSTGQGAATEAFF. CDR3 nucleotides: TGTGCCAGCAGCACAGGACAGGGGGCCGCCACTGAAGCTTTCTTT. The rearrangement uses TRBV11-2 and TRBJ1-1; 11 bases are shared with TRBD1. V shed 5 bases, J shed 4 bases, and the junction held 6 bases outside the gene matches. This CDR3 is 15 amino acids long. Germline V gives CDR1 SGHAT, CDR2 FQNNGV.

This chain connects TRBV19 to TRBJ2-3, with 7 bases lining up with TRBD1. This CDR3 is 17 amino acids long. Germline V gene sequence: CDR1 LNHDA, CDR2 SQIVND (reference sequence). V shed 6 bases and J 0 bases; nucleotides not matched to a gene: 12. Here the CDR3 reads CASSLLTGTDSTDTQYF. CDR3 DNA sequence: TGTGCCAGTAGCCTCCTAACCGGGACAGACAGCACAGATACGCAGTATTTT. Using reference TRBV19 and TRBJ2-3 for the parts outside the CDR3, the full variable domain is DGGITQSPKYLFRKEGQNVTLSCEQNLNHDAMYWYRQDPGQGLRLIYYSQIVNDFQKGDIAEGYSVSREKKESFPLTVTSAQKNPTAFYLCASSLLTGTDSTDTQYFGPGTRLTVL.

V and J are TRBV3-1 (or the pseudogene TRBV3-2) and TRBJ2-5; no clear D. The ends were cut back, 0 bases at V and 5 bases at J, with 13 bases in the middle. The length of the CDR3 is 15 residues. The germline V gene has CDR1 LGHDT and CDR2 YNNKEL (reference sequence). DNA for the CDR3: TGTGCCAGCAGCCAAGATCTAGTGGGTGGGGAGACCCAGTACTTC. Translating gives CASSQDLVGGETQYF.

The J gene is TRBJ1-2, the V gene TRBV5-4; no clear D. This CDR3 spans 13 amino acids. From germline, CDR1 is SGHNT and CDR2 YYREEE (reference sequence). V was shortened by 0 bases and J by 2 bases, with 5 bases between the two germline ends. The CDR3 spells CASSLAGNYGYTF. CDR3 nucleotide sequence: TGTGCCAGCAGCTTGGCGGGGAACTATGGCTACACCTTC.

The V gene is TRBV2, the J gene TRBJ1-3; D uncertain. CDR1 and CDR2 (germline): SNHLY, FYNNEI. CDR3 length equals 15 residues. V was cut by 6 bases and J by 0 bases, with 12 bases left in between. CDR3 protein: CASSNQINSGNTIYF. CDR3 DNA sequence: TGTGCCAGCAGCAACCAGATAAACTCTGGAAACACCATATATTTT.

This clone has only one observation. The CDR3 DNA sequence: TGTGCCACCAGTGACCCGGGGAGGAGCACAGATACGCAGTATTTT. It yields the protein CATSDPGRSTDTQYF. This chain connects TRBV24-1 to TRBJ2-3, with D maybe TRBD2 (6 bases). This CDR3 is built from 15 residues. Germline loops: CDR1 KGHDR, CDR2 SFDVKD. V shed 4 bases and J shed 0 bases, with 10 bases lying between them.

This chain links TRBV10-3 with TRBJ1-2; tentative D call: TRBD1 (5 bases). CDR1 is ENHRY and CDR2 is SYGVKD in the germline V gene. The CDR3 spans 13 residues. Trimming took 8 bases from V and 6 from J, leaving 16 bases between them. DNA for the CDR3: TGTGCCATCCATTGGGGGGGAACGGATGGCTACACCTTC. Amino acid sequence: CAIHWGGTDGYTF.

The chain joins TRBV6-5 to TRBJ1-2; unclear D gene. The CDR3 loop spans 14 amino acids. Per the germline V gene, CDR1 is MNHEY and CDR2 is SVGAGI. V lost 7 bases, J lost 4 bases, and 16 bases lay in between. The CDR3 bases are TGTGCCAGCACCGAGGTGAATATGCCCTATGGCTACACCTTC. Translated: CASTEVNMPYGYTF.

The chain links TRBV7-2 to TRBJ2-7; 10 bases line up with TRBD2. CDR1 SGHTA and CDR2 FQGNSA come from the germline V gene. The CDR3 extends over 15 amino acids. With 2 bases clipped from V and 7 bases from J, the junction kept 8 bases outside the gene matches. The CDR3 region has the DNA TGTGCCAGCAGCTTAAGCGGGAGGGCCCAGGGGGAGCAGTACTTC. This codes for CASSLSGRAQGEQYF.

The rearrangement links TRBV6-5 to TRBJ2-7; D may be TRBD1 or TRBD2 (8 bases each). Germline V gene data show CDR1 as MNHEY and CDR2 as SVGAGI. This CDR3 has 14 residues. Trimming removed 6 bases at V and 3 bases at J, with 15 bases between. CDR3 coding DNA: TGTGCCAGCAGCGACAGGGGACTAGTCTACGAGCAGTACTTC. This sequence encodes CASSDRGLVYEQYF.

As for this clone: This same CDR3 is encoded by further DNA sequences in the sample. This rearrangement joins TRBV30 to TRBJ2-5, with D perhaps being TRBD1 or TRBD2 (6 bases each). V dropped 2 bases and J dropped 5 bases, with 9 bases sitting between them. The CDR3 is 12 residues long. The germline CDR1 and CDR2 sequences are GTSNPN and SVGIG (reference sequence). The CDR3: CAWSQGRETQYF. The CDR3 DNA sequence: TGTGCCTGGAGTCAGGGGAGGGAGACCCAGTACTTC.

The J gene is TRBJ1-2, the V gene TRBV5-5; D is ambiguous. CDR3 length equals 12 residues. Trimming cost V 4 bases and J 4 bases, with 8 bases left between them. The germline CDR1 and CDR2 sequences are SGHKS and YYEKEE (reference sequence). The CDR3 region has the DNA TGTGCCAGCAGCGAAGAGGTCTATGGCTACACCTTC. The encoded protein is CASSEEVYGYTF.

The CDR3 sequence is CASSPGQGDNNEQFF. DNA for the CDR3: TGCGCCAGCAGTCCGGGACAGGGGGATAACAATGAGCAGTTCTTC. V and J are TRBV5-1 and TRBJ2-1; 11 bases match TRBD1. With V trimmed by 5 bases and J by 5 bases, 6 bases remained unmatched. Germline CDR1 and CDR2: SGHRS and YFSETQ. CDR3 length: 15 residues.

This clone was seen a single time. The V gene is TRBV7-2, the J gene TRBJ1-5, with D maybe TRBD1 (5 bases). There are 14 residues in the CDR3. The germline gives CDR1 SGHTA, CDR2 FQGNSA. V lost 0 bases and J 2 bases, leaving 5 bases between the germline ends. CDR3 nucleotides: TGTGCCAGCAGCTTAGCACAGGGCAATCAGCCCCAGCATTTT. Its protein product is CASSLAQGNQPQHF. The entire variable domain, with the rest obtained from reference TRBV7-2 and TRBJ1-5, is as follows: GAGVSQSPSNKVTEKGKDVELRCDPISGHTALYWYRQSLGQGLEFLIYFQGNSAPDKSGLPSDRFSAERTGGSVSTLTIQRTQQEDSAVYLCASSLAQGNQPQHFGDGTRLSIL.

The CDR3 nucleotides are TGTGCCAGCAGCGAGGGTGGGAGGGATACGCAGTATTTT. Translation gives CASSEGGRDTQYF. The chain uses TRBV5-4 and TRBJ2-3; perhaps TRBD2 as D (6 bases). The length of the CDR3 is 13 residues. CDR1 SGHNT and CDR2 YYREEE come from the germline V gene (reference sequence). The V and J ends lost 4 bases and 6 bases respectively, with 12 bases between them.

A single count supports this clone. This sequence joins TRBV5-8 and TRBJ2-2; maybe TRBD2 (6 bases). The germline gives CDR1 SGHTS, CDR2 YDEGEE. Trimming removed 4 bases at V and 6 bases at J, with 10 bases between. The CDR3 totals 13 residues. The CDR3, as DNA: TGTGCCAGCAGCCCCAGGAGGGCCGGGGAGCTGTTTTTT. It translates to CASSPRRAGELFF.

This clone was found once. This chain uses TRBV3-1 (or the pseudogene TRBV3-2) with TRBJ2-7; D remains unclear. The germline V gene has CDR1 LGHDT and CDR2 YNNKEL (reference sequence). The CDR3 is 15 residues long. The germline V and J ends were trimmed by 1 base and 1 base, with 11 bases remaining between them. This CDR3 is CASSQAGSGSYEQYF. DNA for the CDR3: TGTGCCAGCAGCCAAGCCGGCAGTGGATCCTACGAGCAGTACTTC.

Here the CDR3 reads CASGQGARYTEAFF. DNA for the CDR3: TGTGCCAGCGGACAGGGGGCGCGGTACACTGAAGCTTTCTTT. The chain links TRBV28 to TRBJ1-1; 11 nucleotides align to TRBD1. CDR3 length: 14 amino acids. The V and J ends lost 8 bases and 3 bases, in that order; junction bases with no gene match: 5. CDR1 is MDHEN, CDR2 SYDVKM, per germline.

CDR3 residues: CASSPGTGGKAFF. The CDR3 DNA sequence: TGTGCCAGCAGTCCCGGGACAGGGGGCAAAGCTTTCTTT. The chain recombines TRBV28 with TRBJ1-1, with 12 bases identical to TRBD1. Germline assignment: CDR1 MDHEN and CDR2 SYDVKM. V lost 5 bases to trimming and J lost 9 bases; unmatched junction nucleotides: 4. This CDR3 spans 13 amino acids.

The J gene is TRBJ2-7, the V gene TRBV7-9, with D unresolved. Germline V gene lookup returns CDR1 SEHNR and CDR2 FQNEAQ (reference sequence). CDR3 length: 12 amino acids. V lost 4 bases to trimming and J lost 2 bases, with 6 bases between them. In nucleotides, the CDR3 is TGTGCCAGCAGCTCTAACACCTACGAGCAGTACTTC. This translates into CASSSNTYEQYF.

Comments on this clone: The identical CDR3 is also encoded by other nucleotide sequences in the sample. The J gene is TRBJ2-7, the V gene TRBV7-2; 8 bases map to TRBD1. This CDR3 region has 15 residues. CDR1 is SGHTA, CDR2 FQGNSA, per germline. V trimming: 4 bases; J trimming: 3 bases; junction bases outside the gene matches: 8. The CDR3 is CASSSPDRASYEQYF. Written as DNA, the CDR3 is TGTGCCAGCAGCTCCCCGGACAGGGCCAGCTACGAGCAGTACTTC.

This clone was detected only a few times. The chain combines TRBV6-5 with TRBJ2-1, with D unresolved. V lost 6 bases to trimming and J lost 8 bases, with 8 bases between them. The CDR3 contains 11 residues. In germline, CDR1 is MNHEY, CDR2 SVGAGI. DNA of the CDR3: TGTGCCAGCAGAAATTTCGATGAGCAGTTCTTC. Its protein product is CASRNFDEQFF.

The rearrangement uses TRBV25-1 and TRBJ2-3; D is unclear. The length of the CDR3 is 13 residues. The germline V gene has CDR1 MGHDK and CDR2 SYGVNS. V lost 3 bases and J 2 bases, leaving 6 bases between the germline ends. CDR3: CASSDRYTDTQYF. CDR3 DNA sequence: TGTGCCAGCAGTGATAGATACACAGATACGCAGTATTTT. Full variable domain (remainder filled in from reference TRBV25-1 and TRBJ2-3): EADIYQTPRYLVIGTGKKITLECSQTMGHDKMYWYQQDPGMELHLIHYSYGVNSTEKGDLSSESTVSRIRTEHFPLTLESARPSHTSQYLCASSDRYTDTQYFGPGTRLTVL.

The rearrangement links TRBV29-1 to TRBJ1-2, with D perhaps matching TRBD1 (6 bases). The V end lost 1 base, the J end lost 8 bases, and 14 bases lay between the germline ends. In germline, CDR1 is SQVTM, CDR2 ANQGSEA. The CDR3 is 13 amino acids. CDR3 sequence (DNA): TGCAGCGTTGAAGGGTTGGACAGCGGAGGCTACACCTTC. It encodes CSVEGLDSGGYTF.

This clone has only one observation. The V gene is TRBV7-3, the J gene TRBJ2-3; D may be TRBD1 or TRBD2 (5 bases each). V lost 8 bases and J 2 bases, leaving 11 bases between the germline ends. This CDR3 contains 13 residues. Germline V gene sequence: CDR1 SGHTA, CDR2 FQGTGA. CDR3 DNA sequence: TGTGCCAGCGGGTGGGGGAACACAGATACGCAGTATTTT. This translates into CASGWGNTDTQYF.